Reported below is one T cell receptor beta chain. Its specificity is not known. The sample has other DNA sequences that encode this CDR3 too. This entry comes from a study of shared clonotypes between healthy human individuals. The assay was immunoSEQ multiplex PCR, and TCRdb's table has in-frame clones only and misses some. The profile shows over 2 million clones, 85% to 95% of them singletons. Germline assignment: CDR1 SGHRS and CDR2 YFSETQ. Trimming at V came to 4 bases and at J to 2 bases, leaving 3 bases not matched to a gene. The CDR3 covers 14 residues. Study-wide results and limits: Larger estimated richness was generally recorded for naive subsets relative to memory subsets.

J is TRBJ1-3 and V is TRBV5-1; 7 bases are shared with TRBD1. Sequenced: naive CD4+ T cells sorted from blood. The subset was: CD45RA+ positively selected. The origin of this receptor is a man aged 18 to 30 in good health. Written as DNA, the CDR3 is TGCGCCAGCAGCCCTACAGGGGCTGGAAACACCATATATTTT. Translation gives CASSPTGAGNTIYF.